This T cell receptor beta chain comes out of a study of T cell changes during pregnancy in multiple sclerosis. The germline V and J ends were trimmed by 2 bases and 4 bases, with 17 bases remaining between them. This CDR3 is built from 16 residues. Germline V lookup: CDR1 SGHVS, CDR2 FQNEAQ. Clones were sequenced by immunoSEQ multiplex PCR, and TCRdb holds only the in-frame ones, with some missing. The sample records more than 65,000 clones, 75% to 95% being singletons. The material was CD4+ T cells from peripheral blood mononuclear cells, obtained before pregnancy. The chain couples TRBV7-8 to TRBJ1-1; D unclear. The receptor was isolated from a female donor with multiple sclerosis, enrolled in a pregnancy study. CDR3 loop: CASSLLWESAFTEAFF. DNA of the CDR3: TGTGCCAGCAGCTTATTGTGGGAGAGTGCTTTCACTGAAGCTTTCTTT.